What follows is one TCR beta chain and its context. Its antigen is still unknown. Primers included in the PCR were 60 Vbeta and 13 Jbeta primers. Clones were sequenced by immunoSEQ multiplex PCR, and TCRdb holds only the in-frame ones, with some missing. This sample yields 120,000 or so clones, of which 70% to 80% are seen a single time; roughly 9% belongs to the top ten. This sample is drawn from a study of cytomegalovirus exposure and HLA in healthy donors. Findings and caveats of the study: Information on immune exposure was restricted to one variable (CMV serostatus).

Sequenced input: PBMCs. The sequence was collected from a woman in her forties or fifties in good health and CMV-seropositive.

The CDR3 spells CASSLHKTGGDYGYTF. In DNA, the CDR3 is TGTGCCAGCAGTCTACATAAAACAGGGGGCGACTATGGCTACACCTTC. V gene TRBV11-1 combines with J gene TRBJ1-2, with TRBD1 matching over 9 bases. The V and J ends lost 6 bases and 3 bases, in that order; junction bases with no gene match: 11. Germline CDR1 is SGHAT and CDR2 is FQDESV (reference sequence). This CDR3 has 16 amino acids.